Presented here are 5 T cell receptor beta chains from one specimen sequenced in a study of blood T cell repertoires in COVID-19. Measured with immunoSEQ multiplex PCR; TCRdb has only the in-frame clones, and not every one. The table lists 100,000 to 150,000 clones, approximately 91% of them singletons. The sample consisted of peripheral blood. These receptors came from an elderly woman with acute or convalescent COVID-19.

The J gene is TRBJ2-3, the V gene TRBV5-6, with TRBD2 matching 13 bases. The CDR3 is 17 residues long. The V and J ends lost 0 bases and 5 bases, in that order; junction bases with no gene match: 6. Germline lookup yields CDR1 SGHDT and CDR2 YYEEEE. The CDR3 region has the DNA TGTGCCAGCAGCTTGGAAACTAGCGGGGGGGCCTTAGATACGCAGTATTTT. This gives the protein CASSLETSGGALDTQYF.

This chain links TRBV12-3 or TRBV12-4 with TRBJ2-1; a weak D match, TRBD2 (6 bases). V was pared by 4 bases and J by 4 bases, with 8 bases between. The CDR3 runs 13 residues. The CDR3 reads CASSSGSYNEQFF. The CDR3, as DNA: TGTGCCAGCAGTTCCGGGAGTTACAATGAGCAGTTCTTC.

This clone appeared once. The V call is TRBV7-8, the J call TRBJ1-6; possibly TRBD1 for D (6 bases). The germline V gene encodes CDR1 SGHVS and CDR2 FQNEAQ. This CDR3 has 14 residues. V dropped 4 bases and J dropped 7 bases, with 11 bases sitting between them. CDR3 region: CASSSRDKNSPLHF. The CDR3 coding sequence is TGTGCCAGCAGCTCCCGGGACAAGAATTCACCCCTCCACTTT.

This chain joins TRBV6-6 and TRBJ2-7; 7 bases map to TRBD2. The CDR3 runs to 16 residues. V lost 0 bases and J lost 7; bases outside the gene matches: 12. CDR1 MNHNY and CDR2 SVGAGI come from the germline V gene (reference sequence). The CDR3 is CASSYSLSGPRGEQYF. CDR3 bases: TGTGCCAGCAGTTACTCCCTTAGCGGGCCTAGGGGTGAGCAGTACTTC.

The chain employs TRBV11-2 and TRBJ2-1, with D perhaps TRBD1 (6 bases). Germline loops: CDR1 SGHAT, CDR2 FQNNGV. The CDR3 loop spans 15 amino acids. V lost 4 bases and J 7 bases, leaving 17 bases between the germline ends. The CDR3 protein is CASSSVWGLLNEQFF. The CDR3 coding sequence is TGTGCCAGCAGCTCCGTATGGGGGCTTTTAAATGAGCAGTTCTTC.